Here is one T cell receptor beta chain with its context. Its antigen remains unknown. This entry is derived from a study of regulatory T cells in long-lasting Graves disease. Study-wide context: For under 3 months, newly diagnosed Graves' patients had been taking antithyroid drugs. Overall study results and limits: It was in persistent disease that TRBV28, TRBJ1-2 and TRBJ2-5 were favored. The persistent group shared fewer than 3,500 public clonotypes, more than the 966 shared by new patients. TCR diversity was lower in persistent Graves' patients (versus newly diagnosed ones).

Time point here: newly diagnosed GD, antithyroid drugs for less than 3 months. PBMCs provided the RNA from which the TCR library was made. Arm-PCR with iRepertoire HTBI primers amplified the CDR3 regions for these TCR beta libraries. TCRdb re-called the multiplex PCR reads with MiXCR, one entry per CDR3 protein. The table includes around 320,000 distinct CDR3 sequences, approximately 16% detected once. V was pared by 4 bases and J by 3 bases, with 13 bases of the junction left unmatched. The CDR3 runs 16 residues. Germline CDR1 SGHRS, CDR2 YFSETQ. The same sample was also studied in work on T cells in Graves' hyperthyroidism and ophthalmopathy.

This sample comprised peripheral blood mononuclear cells (PBMCs), obtained at new diagnosis, from a patient treated with antithyroid drugs. This chain connects TRBV5-1 to TRBJ2-7, with 7 bases aligning to TRBD1. This clonotype originated in a man between 40 and 49 years old with Graves disease. The DNA for the CDR3 is TGCGCCAGCAGCCCTGGCGTCGGACAGGCCGACTACGAGCAGTACTTC. This gives the protein CASSPGVGQADYEQYF.